This TCR beta chain was sequenced for a study of T cell repertoires in ileal Crohn's disease. Study-wide results and limits: Every patient over 26.8% clonality showed endoscopic recurrence. Clonal expansions were more frequent in active smokers than non-smokers at surgery.

Assay: immunoSEQ multiplex PCR; the TCRdb copy retains only in-frame clones and omits some. The repertoire holds over 25,000 clones, about four fifths seen once, with over 15% in the top ten. Of note for this clone: Its matching antigen is unknown.

This CDR3 contains 13 residues. The ends were cut back, 4 bases at V and 2 bases at J, with 9 bases in the middle. The germline gives CDR1 SGHRS, CDR2 YFSETQ. The source is an adult with Crohn's disease. The chain recombines TRBV5-1 with TRBJ1-1; possibly TRBD1 for D (5 bases). Sequenced sample: ileal tissue. CDR3 sequence (DNA): TGCGCCAGCAGCATAGGACATAACACTGAAGCTTTCTTT. It specifies CASSIGHNTEAFF. The whole variable domain, filled in from reference TRBV5-1 and TRBJ1-1, reads KAGVTQTPRYLIKTRGQQVTLSCSPISGHRSVSWYQQTPGQGLQFLFEYFSETQRNKGNFPGRFSGRQFSNSRSEMNVSTLELGDSALYLCASSIGHNTEAFFGQGTRLTVV.